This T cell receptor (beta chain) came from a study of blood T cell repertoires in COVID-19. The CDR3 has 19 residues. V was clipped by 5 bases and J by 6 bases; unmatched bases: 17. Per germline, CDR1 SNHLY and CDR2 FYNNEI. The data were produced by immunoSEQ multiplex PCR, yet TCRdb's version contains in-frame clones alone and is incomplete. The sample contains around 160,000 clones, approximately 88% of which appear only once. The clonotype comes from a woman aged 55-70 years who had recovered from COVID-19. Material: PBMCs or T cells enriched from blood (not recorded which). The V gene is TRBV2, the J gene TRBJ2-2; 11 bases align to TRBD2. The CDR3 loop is CASSLDRVLLAGESGELFF. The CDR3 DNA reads TGTGCCAGCAGTTTGGACAGGGTATTACTAGCGGGGGAATCCGGGGAGCTGTTTTTT.